This TCR beta chain was profiled in a study of T cell repertoires in cytomegalovirus infection. About the study: Use of recently identified HLA-C-restricted and well-studied HLA-B-restricted CMV epitopes was part of the study. CMV infection together with matching HLA type was indicated by public TCR beta signatures.

Whole-study results and caveats: Public TCR beta family frequency separated CMV-and-HLA carriers, including in an independent cohort.

As regards this clonotype: No antigen is known for it.

Using its own MiXCR run on the reads, TCRdb lists one record per CDR3 protein. The sample shows some 500,000 distinct CDR3 sequences, 40% of them seen only once. The CDR3 sequence is 17 residues long. Germline values: CDR1 DFQATT, CDR2 SNEGSKA (reference sequence). The ends were cut back, 0 bases at V and 4 bases at J, with 21 bases in the middle. The input for sequencing was cultured PBMCs, taken from culture after CMV antigen stimulation. The TCR was taken from a human donor in good health (CMV status not recorded). Some clones in this sample may be carry-over from other donors' samples. V usage is TRBV20-1 and J usage is TRBJ2-5, with D hard to call. The DNA for the CDR3 is TGCAGTGCTAGAGAAGGGTTTTCGGCCTTCCTCCGAGAGACCCAGTACTTC. This sequence encodes CSAREGFSAFLRETQYF.